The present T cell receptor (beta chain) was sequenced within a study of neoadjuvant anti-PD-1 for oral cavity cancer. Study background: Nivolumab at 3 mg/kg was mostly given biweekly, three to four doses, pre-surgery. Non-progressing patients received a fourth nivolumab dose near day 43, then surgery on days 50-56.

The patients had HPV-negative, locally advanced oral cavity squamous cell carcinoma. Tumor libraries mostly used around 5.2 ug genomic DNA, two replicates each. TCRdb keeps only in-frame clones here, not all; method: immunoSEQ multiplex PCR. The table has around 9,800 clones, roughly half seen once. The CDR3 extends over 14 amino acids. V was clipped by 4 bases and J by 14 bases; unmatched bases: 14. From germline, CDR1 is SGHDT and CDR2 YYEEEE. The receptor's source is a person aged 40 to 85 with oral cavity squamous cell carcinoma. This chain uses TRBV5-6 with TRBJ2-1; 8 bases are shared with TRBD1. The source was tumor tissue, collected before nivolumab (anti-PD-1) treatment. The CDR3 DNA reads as TGTGCCAGCAGCCCTGCGGGACAGGCCACGAAGGAGTTCTTC. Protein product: CASSPAGQATKEFF.